The clone carrying this T cell receptor (beta chain) was observed a few times. What it binds is unknown. The source of the sample is a study of T and B cells in COVID-19 patients. Study as a whole: COVID-19 patients gave peripheral blood either during active infection or after recovery.

The CDR3 totals 14 residues. The V end lost 4 bases, the J end lost 4 bases, and 13 bases lay between the germline ends. The V gene's germline CDR1 is MNHEY and CDR2 SVGEGT. TRB was amplified from approximately 250-480 ng of blood genomic DNA. BIOMED2 TRB-A/B primer pools were used in multiplex TRB PCR. TCRdb ran MiXCR on the multiplex PCR reads and lists one entry per CDR3 protein. The sample lists approximately 5,200 distinct CDR3 sequences; just under 20% were seen once. Findings and caveats of the study: Few blood samples existed from mildly ill patients during symptoms or early in severe cases. Active COVID-19 showed highly clonal TRB repertoires; recovery showed diversity and richness above healthy donors. Of 2,000 to 2,500 TCR clusters found only in the recovered cohort, more than 30 had low generation probability.

The origin of this receptor is a human donor who had recovered from COVID-19. Source material: blood. The chain has TRBV6-2 or TRBV6-3 and TRBJ1-2; D is unclear. The CDR3 is CASSWELLGYGYTF. CDR3 DNA: TGTGCCAGCAGTTGGGAGTTGCTGGGCTATGGCTACACCTTC.